A selection of T cell receptor beta chains follows, all from one sample in a study of blood T cell repertoires in COVID-19. Clones were read by immunoSEQ multiplex PCR, and TCRdb kept only the in-frame ones, dropping some. The sample shows about 180,000 clones, approximately 80% of them seen only once. The sample comprised peripheral blood. The receptors originated from a human donor in a cohort sampled during active COVID-19. Both conserved end residues are part of each CDR3. A D gene is named only where the DNA matches it firmly. Size is omitted from some rows. Given values are once, few, many or a class for expanded clones.

-	TRBV10-3	-	TRBJ1-4	CAISVRGGEKLFF	TGTGCCATCAGTGTGAGAGGGGGTGAAAAACTGTTTTTT
-	TRBV5-1	-	TRBJ2-1	CASSPGHYNEQFF	TGCGCCAGCAGCCCGGGACACTACAATGAGCAGTTCTTC
TRBD2	TRBV3-1/TRBV3-2	few	TRBJ2-6	CASLAGLSGANVLTF	TGTGCCAGCCTAGCGGGGCTATCTGGGGCCAACGTCCTGACTTTC
-	TRBV25-1	-	TRBJ1-4	CASSERQGATNEKLFF	TGTGCCAGCAGTGAGCGCCAGGGCGCAACTAATGAAAAACTGTTTTTT
TRBD2	TRBV6-2/TRBV6-3	-	TRBJ2-1	CASSYLRLAGINSYNEQFF	TGTGCCAGCAGTTATTTGAGACTAGCGGGTATAAACTCCTACAATGAGCAGTTCTTC
TRBD1	TRBV7-8	once	TRBJ1-3	CASSSWGQGIGNTIYF	TGTGCCAGCAGCTCCTGGGGACAGGGGATTGGAAACACCATATATTTT
TRBD1	TRBV5-5	-	TRBJ1-2	CASSPTLTRTGTNYGYTF	TGTGCCAGCAGCCCAACCCTCACCCGGACAGGGACTAACTATGGCTACACCTTC
-	TRBV7-8	-	TRBJ2-7	CASSLAAREQYF	TGTGCCAGCAGCTTAGCGGCGCGGGAGCAGTACTTC
-	TRBV6-5	-	TRBJ2-4	CASSYTGTSDIQYF	TGTGCCAGCAGTTATACGGGGACATCGGACATTCAGTACTTC
-	TRBV29-1	-	TRBJ1-1	CSAGGWEGLDGEAFF	TGCAGCGCCGGAGGGTGGGAGGGCCTGGACGGTGAAGCTTTCTTT
-	TRBV20-1	-	TRBJ2-4	CSASIVPTSYIQYF	TGCAGTGCTAGTATTGTTCCGACTTCGTACATTCAGTACTTC
-	TRBV2	-	TRBJ1-2	CASTTQVYGYTF	TGTGCCAGCACCACCCAGGTCTATGGCTACACCTTC
TRBD1	TRBV6-5	few	TRBJ2-7	CASSYGTGKEYF	TGTGCCAGCAGCTACGGGACAGGGAAGGAGTACTTC
-	TRBV7-2	-	TRBJ2-7	CASSPQSEQYF	TGTGCCAGCAGCCCTCAGTCCGAGCAGTACTTC
TRBD1	TRBV4-1	few	TRBJ1-5	CASSQETGFQPQHF	TGCGCCAGCAGCCAAGAGACAGGGTTTCAGCCCCAGCATTTT
TRBD2	TRBV6-5	-	TRBJ2-1	CASKLAGGTHNEQFF	TGTGCCAGCAAGCTAGCGGGGGGGACCCACAATGAGCAGTTCTTC
TRBD1	TRBV7-9	-	TRBJ2-1	CASSLYGQGYNEQFF	TGTGCCAGCAGCTTATATGGACAGGGTTACAATGAGCAGTTCTTC
TRBD1	TRBV11-1	-	TRBJ2-1	CASSAPGQGYNEQFF	TGTGCCAGCAGCGCCCCAGGACAGGGCTACAATGAGCAGTTCTTC
TRBD1	TRBV6-5	-	TRBJ1-5	CASSPDRGGHQPQHF	TGTGCCAGCAGTCCGGACAGGGGAGGCCATCAGCCCCAGCATTTT
-	TRBV29-1	-	TRBJ2-3	CSVAGPDTQYF	TGCAGCGTTGCTGGGCCAGATACGCAGTATTTT
-	TRBV24-1	once	TRBJ1-6	CATSDATGGGRSYNSPLHF	TGTGCCACCAGTGACGCGACGGGGGGAGGGAGGTCCTATAATTCACCCCTCCACTTT
TRBD1	TRBV6-5	once	TRBJ1-1	CASSRDRVNTEAFF	TGTGCCAGCAGTCGGGACAGAGTGAACACTGAAGCTTTCTTT
TRBD2	TRBV6-1	-	TRBJ2-1	CASSDSGGAYNEQFF	TGTGCCAGCAGTGATAGCGGGGGGGCCTACAATGAGCAGTTCTTC
TRBD1	TRBV7-9	-	TRBJ2-7	CASSLGTGYGSYEQYF	TGTGCCAGCAGCTTGGGGACAGGTTACGGATCCTACGAGCAGTACTTC
-	TRBV10-2	-	TRBJ2-1	CASQSRDSYNEQFF	TGCGCCAGCCAGAGCAGGGACTCCTACAATGAGCAGTTCTTC
TRBD2	TRBV6-5	few	TRBJ2-3	CASSYVAGGQRDTQYF	TGTGCCAGCAGTTACGTAGCGGGGGGCCAGAGAGATACGCAGTATTTT
-	TRBV3-1/TRBV3-2	-	TRBJ2-7	CASSQPGQAYEQYF	TGTGCCAGCAGCCAACCGGGACAAGCCTACGAGCAGTACTTC
-	TRBV27	-	TRBJ2-6	CASSSLQSFSGANVLTF	TGTGCCAGCAGTTCCTTACAGTCTTTCTCTGGGGCCAACGTCCTGACTTTC
-	TRBV5-1	-	TRBJ1-2	CASSLRQGIGYTF	TGCGCCAGCAGCTTGAGGCAGGGAATAGGCTACACCTTC
-	TRBV6-5	-	TRBJ2-1	CASSYDSQDNEQFF	TGTGCCAGCAGTTACGACAGCCAGGACAATGAGCAGTTCTTC
-	TRBV12-3/TRBV12-4	-	TRBJ2-7	CASSSGWEQYF	TGTGCCAGCAGCTCCGGTTGGGAGCAGTACTTC
-	TRBV10-1	-	TRBJ1-2	CASRDRSLLNKPMGPYGYTF	TGCGCCAGCCGAGACAGGTCGCTGCTAAATAAACCAATGGGCCCTTATGGCTACACCTTC
-	TRBV5-6	-	TRBJ1-6	CASSLGTGSPLHF	TGTGCCAGCAGCTTGGGTACGGGGTCACCCCTCCACTTT
-	TRBV7-2	-	TRBJ2-5	CASSLDASWREETQYF	TGTGCCAGCAGCTTAGACGCTAGCTGGAGAGAAGAGACCCAGTACTTC
-	TRBV15	-	TRBJ1-4	CATSRATDLEEKLFF	TGTGCCACCAGCAGAGCGACAGACTTAGAGGAAAAACTGTTTTTT
TRBD2	TRBV19	-	TRBJ2-3	CASSIETSGLTDTQYF	TGTGCCAGTAGTATAGAGACTAGCGGGCTGACAGATACGCAGTATTTT
TRBD2	TRBV5-1	-	TRBJ2-1	CASSLVGGAPNEQFF	TGCGCCAGCAGCTTGGTCGGGGGGGCCCCCAATGAGCAGTTCTTC
TRBD1	TRBV5-1	-	TRBJ2-2	CASSGYRGRDTGELFF	TGCGCCAGCAGCGGGTACAGGGGGCGCGACACCGGGGAGCTGTTTTTT
TRBD2	TRBV10-3	-	TRBJ2-1	CAIRPGELAWLGEQFF	TGTGCCATCAGGCCTGGGGAACTAGCGTGGTTAGGTGAGCAGTTCTTC
TRBD2	TRBV13	-	TRBJ2-1	CASSAGTRGGDEQFF	TGTGCCAGCAGCGCCGGGACACGGGGGGGAGATGAGCAGTTCTTC
TRBD2	TRBV6-5	-	TRBJ2-7	CAARSGGSYEQYF	TGTGCAGCGCGTAGCGGGGGTTCCTACGAGCAGTACTTC
-	TRBV5-5	once	TRBJ2-3	CASSLGAARADTQYF	TGTGCCAGCAGCTTGGGGGCTGCCCGCGCGGATACGCAGTATTTT
-	TRBV20-1	-	TRBJ1-5	CSASSPSNQPQHF	TGCAGTGCTAGTTCCCCAAGCAATCAGCCCCAGCATTTT
-	TRBV9	-	TRBJ2-7	CASSVSGGSYEQYF	TGTGCCAGCAGCGTAAGTGGCGGATCCTACGAGCAGTACTTC
TRBD1	TRBV4-1	-	TRBJ1-4	CASSRDRGEEKLFF	TGCGCCAGCAGTCGGGACAGGGGAGAGGAAAAACTGTTTTTT
-	TRBV11-2	-	TRBJ2-7	CASSLERGSSYEQYF	TGTGCCAGCAGCTTAGAGCGGGGCAGCTCCTACGAGCAGTACTTC
-	TRBV30	-	TRBJ1-2	CGAEGGNYGYTF	TGTGGGGCGGAGGGCGGGAACTATGGCTACACCTTC
TRBD2	TRBV9	-	TRBJ2-7	CASSDTSASYEQYF	TGTGCCAGCAGCGATACTAGCGCCTCCTACGAGCAGTACTTC
TRBD1	TRBV4-1	-	TRBJ1-1	CASSRSTGGYTEAFF	TGCGCCAGCAGCCGATCTACAGGGGGCTACACTGAAGCTTTCTTT
TRBD1	TRBV3-1/TRBV3-2	-	TRBJ1-4	CASSQETGGHEKLFF	TGTGCCAGCAGCCAAGAGACAGGGGGACATGAAAAACTGTTTTTT
TRBD2	TRBV30	-	TRBJ2-3	CAWSVLAGITDTQYF	TGTGCCTGGAGTGTCCTAGCGGGAATTACAGATACGCAGTATTTT
-	TRBV10-1	-	TRBJ2-5	CASRRRHRTQYF	TGCGCCAGCAGGCGCAGACACCGGACCCAGTACTTC
TRBD1	TRBV9	-	TRBJ1-2	CASRGWGTDNYGYTF	TGTGCCAGCAGAGGTTGGGGGACAGACAACTATGGCTACACCTTC
TRBD1	TRBV7-8	-	TRBJ1-5	CASSPRTGRSNQPQHF	TGTGCCAGCAGCCCCAGGACAGGGCGTAGCAATCAGCCCCAGCATTTT